The 29 T cell receptor beta chains presented below share a single source sample, sequenced in a study of cytomegalovirus exposure and HLA in healthy donors. The PCR had 60 Vbeta and 13 Jbeta primers. The assay was immunoSEQ multiplex PCR, and TCRdb's table has in-frame clones only and misses some. The data show about 59,000 clones, roughly 75% seen once. The material sequenced was PBMCs. These receptors came from a man aged 30 to 45 in good health and CMV-seropositive.

This clone was detected only a few times. This chain connects TRBV5-1 to TRBJ1-2, with 10 bases matching TRBD1. CDR3 size: 19 residues. The V segment lost 0 bases and the J segment 5 bases; nucleotides outside the gene matches: 16. Germline V gene sequence: CDR1 SGHRS, CDR2 YFSETQ. This chain's CDR3 is CASSLGTGGSLSSRYGYTF. In DNA, the CDR3 is TGCGCCAGCAGCTTGGGGACAGGGGGTTCCTTATCCAGTCGGTATGGCTACACCTTC.

The genes are TRBV9 and TRBJ1-5, with a weak D call TRBD1 (6 bases). Between the trimmed V and J ends, which lost 2 bases and 6 bases, there was a span of 12 bases. The CDR3 length is 14 residues. From germline, CDR1 is SGDLS and CDR2 YYNGEE. The CDR3 loop is CASSVSGESQPQHF. In DNA, the CDR3 is TGTGCCAGCAGCGTGTCAGGGGAGAGTCAGCCCCAGCATTTT.

The V and J genes are TRBV30 and TRBJ1-3, with 7 bases that match TRBD1. Germline trimming cut 2 bases from V and 0 bases from J; bases unmatched to any gene: 13. Germline V gives CDR1 GTSNPN, CDR2 SVGIG (reference sequence). This CDR3 spans 18 amino acids. In nucleotides, the CDR3 is TGTGCCTGGAGTTCCGGGACAGCGTGGTCCCTCTCTGGAAACACCATATATTTT. Protein sequence: CAWSSGTAWSLSGNTIYF.

Here the CDR3 reads CASSLSSPNTGELFF. CDR3 bases: TGTGCCAGCAGCTTATCTAGCCCGAACACCGGGGAGCTGTTTTTT. This chain connects TRBV13 to TRBJ2-2, with TRBD2 as a possible D gene (5 bases). This CDR3 spans 15 amino acids. Germline values: CDR1 PRHDT, CDR2 FYEKMQ (reference sequence). V lost 2 bases and J 0 bases, leaving 7 bases between the germline ends.

In this sample, this clone turned up a few times. J is TRBJ2-1 and V is TRBV7-2; possible D gene TRBD1, 6 bases. V lost 5 bases and J 0 bases, leaving 11 bases between the germline ends. CDR1 is SGHTA and CDR2 is FQGNSA in the germline V gene. The CDR3 extends over 15 amino acids. CDR3 region: CASSQGHPSYNEQFF. The CDR3 nucleotides are TGTGCCAGCAGCCAGGGACACCCCTCCTACAATGAGCAGTTCTTC.

V gene TRBV4-1 combines with J gene TRBJ2-1, with 11 nucleotides matching TRBD2. The junction had 6 bases not matched to a gene; V was cut back by 1 base and J by 7 bases. The CDR3 runs 16 residues. Germline CDR1 MGHRA, CDR2 YSYEKL. The CDR3 DNA is TGCGCCAGCAGCCAAGTGTTAGCGGGGGGGCAGAATGAGCAGTTCTTC. Its protein is CASSQVLAGGQNEQFF.

This clone showed up just a few times. The junction does not match germline at one end; this may be a read error. V gene TRBV7-8 combines with J gene TRBJ1-2, with unresolved D. This CDR3 is 13 amino acids long. Germline CDR1 is SGHVS and CDR2 is FQNEAQ. The CDR3 spells CASSLRRAGNMDF. The CDR3, as DNA: TGTGCCAGCAGCTTAAGGAGAGCGGGGAATATGGACTTC.

This sequence joins TRBV29-1 and TRBJ2-3; D is uncertain. CDR1 and CDR2 (germline): SQVTM, ANQGSEA. Between the trimmed V and J ends, which lost 4 bases and 3 bases, there was a span of 5 bases. This CDR3 has 11 amino acids. CDR3 nucleotides: TGCAGCGTTGTATTGACAGATACGCAGTATTTT. It translates to CSVVLTDTQYF.

The V call is TRBV7-2, the J call TRBJ2-3; 8 nucleotides agree with TRBD1. The trim removed 3 bases at V and 0 bases at J, leaving 2 bases unmatched. In germline, CDR1 is SGHTA, CDR2 FQGNSA. This CDR3 is built from 15 residues. CDR3 loop: CASSLRQGSTDTQYF. In DNA, the CDR3 is TGTGCCAGCAGCTTGAGACAGGGGAGCACAGATACGCAGTATTTT. Combining the CDR3 with reference TRBV7-2 and TRBJ2-3 gives the whole variable domain GAGVSQSPSNKVTEKGKDVELRCDPISGHTALYWYRQSLGQGLEFLIYFQGNSAPDKSGLPSDRFSAERTGGSVSTLTIQRTQQEDSAVYLCASSLRQGSTDTQYFGPGTRLTVL.

With regard to this clone: The junction differs from germline at one of its ends, possibly a read error. This chain links TRBV6-5 with TRBJ1-5; no definite D call. Looked up from germline, CDR1 is MNHEY and CDR2 is SVGAGI. This CDR3 region has 12 residues. For the CDR3, the DNA is TGTGCCGGCAGCACGGGTGCGAAGCCCCAGCATTTT. Translation: CAGSTGAKPQHF.

The chain uses TRBV4-3 and TRBJ1-2; D is perhaps TRBD1 (5 bases). V gave up 0 bases and J gave up 9 bases, with 26 bases separating them. Germline-derived CDR1 and CDR2 are LGHNA and YSLEER. CDR3 size: 18 residues. For the CDR3, the DNA is TGCGCCAGCAGCCAAGATAGGAGGGCAGGGCCCTCCGGGAGGAGCTACACCTTC. Translating it yields CASSQDRRAGPSGRSYTF.

The chain is built from TRBV4-1 and TRBJ2-7; D is uncertain. The V gene's germline CDR1 is MGHRA and CDR2 YSYEKL. CDR3 length: 15 residues. V was clipped by 0 bases and J by 6 bases, with 15 bases between them. DNA for the CDR3: TGCGCCAGCAGCCAAGAATCGAGAACCCTAGGCGAGCAGTACTTC. This codes for CASSQESRTLGEQYF.

The chain joins TRBV30 to TRBJ1-2, with 12 bases lining up with TRBD1. This CDR3 contains 16 residues. Germline V gives CDR1 GTSNPN, CDR2 SVGIG (reference sequence). V lost 5 bases to trimming and J lost 5 bases; unmatched junction nucleotides: 12. In DNA form, the CDR3 reads TGTGCCTGGGACGCGGGACAGGGGGCTAGGGATTATGGCTACACCTTC. It specifies CAWDAGQGARDYGYTF.

The V call is TRBV19, the J call TRBJ2-3; 8 nucleotides line up with TRBD2. The germline V gene has CDR1 LNHDA and CDR2 SQIVND (reference sequence). The CDR3 runs to 15 residues. V shed 7 bases, J shed 0 bases, and the junction held 6 bases outside the gene matches. This CDR3 is CASIPGGASTDTQYF. DNA for the CDR3: TGTGCCAGTATCCCGGGAGGGGCAAGCACAGATACGCAGTATTTT.

The chain uses TRBV23-1 and TRBJ1-1, with D tentatively TRBD1 (6 bases). TRBV23-1 is an ORF for which the function is uncertain. Trimming shortened V by 11 bases and J by 4 bases, and 17 bases separated the two germline ends. The CDR3 covers 13 residues. CDR3 sequence (DNA): TGCGCCCCCGGGAGGGGGGGGTCCACTGAAGCTTTCTTT. It translates to CAPGRGGSTEAFF.

This chain links TRBV5-1 with TRBJ1-4, with TRBD1 matching over 7 bases. CDR1 and CDR2 (germline): SGHRS, YFSETQ. The CDR3 loop spans 14 amino acids. The J segment lost 4 bases and the V segment lost 0 bases, leaving 0 bases of the junction unmatched. CDR3 loop: CASSLGQGNEKLFF. In nucleotides, the CDR3 is TGCGCCAGCAGCTTGGGACAGGGTAATGAAAAACTGTTTTTT.

The V and J genes are TRBV11-2 and TRBJ1-2, with 12 positions matching TRBD1. CDR3 length equals 14 residues. The germline V gene encodes CDR1 SGHAT and CDR2 FQNNGV. With V trimmed by 6 bases and J by 7 bases, 6 bases remained unmatched. CDR3 region: CASRPGTGGFGYTF. Here the CDR3 DNA reads TGTGCCAGCAGACCCGGGACAGGGGGCTTTGGCTACACCTTC.

V is TRBV6-5 and J is TRBJ1-1; 7 bases are shared with TRBD1. V was clipped by 6 bases and J by 1 base; unmatched bases: 5. CDR3 length equals 14 residues. CDR1 is MNHEY and CDR2 is SVGAGI in the germline V gene. CDR3 protein: CASSITGANTEAFF. CDR3 DNA sequence: TGTGCCAGCAGCATTACAGGGGCGAACACTGAAGCTTTCTTT.

The gene calls are TRBV5-5 and TRBJ2-1; D unclear. Per germline, CDR1 SGHKS and CDR2 YYEKEE (reference sequence). The V gene lost 2 bases and the J gene lost 8 bases, with 5 bases spanning the gap. This CDR3 has 11 residues. DNA for the CDR3: TGTGCCAGCAGCTTTCTCGATGAGCAGTTCTTC. This translates into CASSFLDEQFF. Full variable domain (missing parts from reference TRBV5-5 and TRBJ2-1): DAGVTQSPTHLIKTRGQQVTLRCSPISGHKSVSWYQQVLGQGPQFIFQYYEKEERGRGNFPDRFSARQFPNYSSELNVNALLLGDSALYLCASSFLDEQFFGPGTRLTVL.

This clone occurred a few times. For the CDR3, the DNA is TGTGCCAGCAGTGACCGGGATAGCGGGGAGCTGTTTTTT. Residues: CASSDRDSGELFF. The chain employs TRBV6-4 and TRBJ2-2, with D perhaps matching TRBD2 (5 bases). V shed 2 bases and J shed 7 bases, with 8 bases lying between them. CDR1 and CDR2 from the germline V gene are MRHNA and SNTAGT. The CDR3 runs to 13 residues.

This sequence joins TRBV13 and TRBJ2-7; TRBD1 might be the D (5 bases). From germline, CDR1 is PRHDT and CDR2 FYEKMQ (reference sequence). Trimming removed 5 bases from V and 5 bases from J, with 10 bases in between. CDR3 length: 12 residues. The CDR3 loop reads CASSLRVDEQYF. The CDR3 nucleotides read TGTGCCAGCAGCCTCAGGGTCGACGAGCAGTACTTC.

This chain joins TRBV27 and TRBJ1-2; the D is unclear. There are 15 residues in the CDR3. Deletions cut 5 bases from V and 4 bases from J, with 17 bases between. Germline V CDR1 and CDR2: MNHEY, SMNVEV (reference sequence). CDR3 in amino acids: CASSSWMRNLYGYTF. The CDR3, as DNA: TGTGCCAGCAGTAGCTGGATGCGGAACCTCTATGGCTACACCTTC.

V and J are TRBV19 and TRBJ2-5; TRBD2 aligns across 8 bases. The CDR3 spans 17 residues. Germline CDR1 reads LNHDA; CDR2 reads SQIVND (reference sequence). The V segment lost 6 bases and the J segment 4 bases; nucleotides outside the gene matches: 16. For the CDR3, the DNA is TGTGCCAGTAGCCACCCCCCTCCGGGGGGGGGCGGAGAGACCCAGTACTTC. Encoded protein: CASSHPPPGGGGETQYF.

V and J are TRBV19 and TRBJ1-6; the D is unclear. CDR3 length equals 16 residues. CDR1 is LNHDA, CDR2 SQIVND, per germline (reference sequence). The V end lost 5 bases, the J end lost 3 bases, and 14 bases lay between the germline ends. This CDR3 reads CASSPTWADYNSPLHF. The CDR3 bases are TGTGCCAGTAGTCCAACATGGGCCGACTATAATTCACCCCTCCACTTT.

V is TRBV10-2 and J is TRBJ2-5; the D gene is possibly TRBD2 (6 bases). CDR1 is WSHSY and CDR2 is SAAADI in the germline V gene. The CDR3 length is 14 residues. V was shortened by 6 bases and J by 0 bases, with 11 bases between the two germline ends. CDR3 amino acids: CASSRGRYQETQYF. CDR3 coding DNA: TGCGCCAGCAGCCGGGGGAGGTACCAAGAGACCCAGTACTTC.

The chain has TRBV9 and TRBJ1-4, with 8 bases lining up with TRBD1. CDR3 length: 16 residues. With V trimmed by 5 bases and J by 1 base, 7 bases remained unmatched. In germline, CDR1 is SGDLS, CDR2 YYNGEE. In nucleotides, the CDR3 is TGTGCCAGCAGGGGGGGACAGGACGAAACTAATGAAAAACTGTTTTTT. As protein: CASRGGQDETNEKLFF.

The chain employs TRBV7-8 and TRBJ2-1; D might be TRBD2 (6 bases). Germline CDR1 is SGHVS and CDR2 is FQNEAQ. The CDR3 contains 15 residues. Trimming left V 1 base short and J 2 bases short, with 9 bases between. As DNA, the CDR3 is TGTGCCAGCAGCTTAGGGGTAGCGGCCTACAATGAGCAGTTCTTC. It translates to CASSLGVAAYNEQFF.

In its sample, this clone was seen a few times. The chain couples TRBV28 to TRBJ1-5; possibly TRBD1 for D (6 bases). V dropped 10 bases and J dropped 5 bases, with 15 bases sitting between them. The CDR3 consists of 13 residues. Germline assignment: CDR1 MDHEN and CDR2 SYDVKM. The CDR3 nucleotides are TGTGCCACTTGGGTGGGGGGGCATCAGCCCCAGCATTTT. Encoded protein: CATWVGGHQPQHF.

The V call is TRBV5-8, the J call TRBJ1-2; no reliable D call. Germline V gives CDR1 SGHTS, CDR2 YDEGEE. V dropped 2 bases and J dropped 0 bases, with 11 bases sitting between them. The length of the CDR3 is 15 residues. This CDR3 reads CASSLPYTANYGYTF. The DNA of the CDR3 is TGTGCCAGCAGCTTACCTTACACCGCTAACTATGGCTACACCTTC. Complete variable domain (other parts from reference TRBV5-8 and TRBJ1-2): EAGVTQSPTHLIKTRGQQATLRCSPISGHTSVYWYQQALGLGLQFLLWYDEGEERNRGNFPPRFSGRQFPNYSSELNVNALELEDSALYLCASSLPYTANYGYTFGSGTRLTVV.